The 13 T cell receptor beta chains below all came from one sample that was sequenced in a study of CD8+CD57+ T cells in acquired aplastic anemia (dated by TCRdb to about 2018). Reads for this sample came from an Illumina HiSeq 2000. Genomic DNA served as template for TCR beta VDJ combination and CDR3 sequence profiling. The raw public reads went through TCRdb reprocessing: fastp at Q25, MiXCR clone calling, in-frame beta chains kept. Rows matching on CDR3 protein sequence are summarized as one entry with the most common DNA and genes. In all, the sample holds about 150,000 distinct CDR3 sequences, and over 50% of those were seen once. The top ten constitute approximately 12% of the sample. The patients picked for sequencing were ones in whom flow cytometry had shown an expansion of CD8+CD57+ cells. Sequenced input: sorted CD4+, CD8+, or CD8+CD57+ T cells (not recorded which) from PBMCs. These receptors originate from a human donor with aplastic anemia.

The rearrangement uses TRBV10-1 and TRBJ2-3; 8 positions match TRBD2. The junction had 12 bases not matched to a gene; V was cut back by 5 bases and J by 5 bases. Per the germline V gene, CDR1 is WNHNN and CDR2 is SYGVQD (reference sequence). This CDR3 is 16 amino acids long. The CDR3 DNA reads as TGCGCCAGCAGTCGACAGCGGGGGAGGGCCGGAGATACGCAGTATTTT. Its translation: CASSRQRGRAGDTQYF.

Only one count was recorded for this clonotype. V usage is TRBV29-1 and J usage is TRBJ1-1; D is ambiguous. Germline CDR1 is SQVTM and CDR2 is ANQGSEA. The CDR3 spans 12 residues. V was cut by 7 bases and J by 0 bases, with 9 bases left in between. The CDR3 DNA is TGCAGCGGCGGACGGTTGAACACTGAAGCTTTCTTT. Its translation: CSGGRLNTEAFF.

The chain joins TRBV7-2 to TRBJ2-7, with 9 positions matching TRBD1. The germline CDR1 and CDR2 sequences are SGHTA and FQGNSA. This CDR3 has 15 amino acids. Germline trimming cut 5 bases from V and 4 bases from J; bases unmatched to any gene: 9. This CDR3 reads CASSQNRGRGYEQYF. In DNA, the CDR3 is TGTGCCAGCAGCCAAAACAGGGGGCGCGGGTACGAGCAGTACTTC. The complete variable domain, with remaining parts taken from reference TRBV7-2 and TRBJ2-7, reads GAGVSQSPSNKVTEKGKDVELRCDPISGHTALYWYRQSLGQGLEFLIYFQGNSAPDKSGLPSDRFSAERTGGSVSTLTIQRTQQEDSAVYLCASSQNRGRGYEQYFGPGTRLTVT.

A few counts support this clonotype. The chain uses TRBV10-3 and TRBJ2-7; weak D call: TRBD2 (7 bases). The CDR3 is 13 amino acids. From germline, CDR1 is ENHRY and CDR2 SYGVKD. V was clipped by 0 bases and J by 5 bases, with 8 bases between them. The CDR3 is CAISESGGHEQYF. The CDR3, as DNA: TGTGCCATCAGTGAGTCCGGGGGGCACGAGCAGTACTTC.

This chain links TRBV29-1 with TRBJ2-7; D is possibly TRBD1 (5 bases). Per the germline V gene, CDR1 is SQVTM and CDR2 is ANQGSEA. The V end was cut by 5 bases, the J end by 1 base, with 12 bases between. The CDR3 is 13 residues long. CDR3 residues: CSVQGATSYEQYF. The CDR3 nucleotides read TGCAGCGTTCAAGGGGCAACGTCCTACGAGCAGTACTTC.

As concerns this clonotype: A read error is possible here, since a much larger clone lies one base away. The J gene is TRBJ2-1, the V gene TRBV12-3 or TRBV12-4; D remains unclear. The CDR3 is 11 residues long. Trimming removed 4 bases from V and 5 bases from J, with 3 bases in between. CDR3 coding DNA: TGTGCCAGCAGTTGGGACAATGAGCAGTTCTTC. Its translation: CASSWDNEQFF.

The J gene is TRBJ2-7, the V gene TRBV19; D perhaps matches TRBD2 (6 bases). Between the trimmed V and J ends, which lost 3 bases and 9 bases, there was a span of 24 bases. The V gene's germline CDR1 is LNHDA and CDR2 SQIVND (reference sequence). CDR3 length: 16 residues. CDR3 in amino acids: CASSMSSGRAPWVQYF. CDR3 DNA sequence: TGTGCCAGTAGTATGAGTAGCGGACGGGCCCCTTGGGTGCAGTACTTC. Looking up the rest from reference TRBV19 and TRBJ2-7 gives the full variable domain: DGGITQSPKYLFRKEGQNVTLSCEQNLNHDAMYWYRQDPGQGLRLIYYSQIVNDFQKGDIAEGYSVSREKKESFPLTVTSAQKNPTAFYLCASSMSSGRAPWVQYFGPGTRLTVT.

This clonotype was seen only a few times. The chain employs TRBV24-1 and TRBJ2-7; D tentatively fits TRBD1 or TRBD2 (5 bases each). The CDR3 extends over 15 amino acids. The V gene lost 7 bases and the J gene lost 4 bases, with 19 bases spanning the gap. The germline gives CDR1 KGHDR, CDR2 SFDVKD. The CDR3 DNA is TGTGCCACCAGCACCTTAGGGACGGAGATTTACGAGCAGTACTTC. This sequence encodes CATSTLGTEIYEQYF.

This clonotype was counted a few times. CDR3 sequence: CASGLSSVTEAFF. The DNA of the CDR3 is TGTGCTAGTGGTTTGTCGAGTGTAACTGAAGCTTTCTTT. This chain joins TRBV12-5 and TRBJ1-1; no firm D call. CDR1 LGHNT and CDR2 FRNRAP come from the germline V gene. V was trimmed by 2 bases and J by 5 bases, leaving 9 bases between them. The CDR3 contains 13 residues.

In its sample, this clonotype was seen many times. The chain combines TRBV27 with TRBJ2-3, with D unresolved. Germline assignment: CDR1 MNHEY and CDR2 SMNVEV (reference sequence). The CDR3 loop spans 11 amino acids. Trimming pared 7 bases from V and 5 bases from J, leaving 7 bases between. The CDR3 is CASILGDTQYF. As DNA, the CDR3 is TGTGCCAGCATCTTGGGAGATACGCAGTATTTT.

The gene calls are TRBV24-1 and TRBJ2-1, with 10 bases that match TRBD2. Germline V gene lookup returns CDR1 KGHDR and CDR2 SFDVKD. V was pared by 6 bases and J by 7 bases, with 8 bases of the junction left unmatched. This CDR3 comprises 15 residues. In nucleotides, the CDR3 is TGTGCCACCAGTAAGCCTAGCGGGAGCCCAAATGAGCAGTTCTTC. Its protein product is CATSKPSGSPNEQFF.

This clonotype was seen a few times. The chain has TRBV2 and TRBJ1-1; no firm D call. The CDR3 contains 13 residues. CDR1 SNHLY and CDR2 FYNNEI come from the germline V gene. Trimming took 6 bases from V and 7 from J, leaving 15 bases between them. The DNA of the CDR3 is TGTGCCAGCAGCTCGGACGGCCGACTTGAAGCTTTCTTT. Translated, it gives CASSSDGRLEAFF.

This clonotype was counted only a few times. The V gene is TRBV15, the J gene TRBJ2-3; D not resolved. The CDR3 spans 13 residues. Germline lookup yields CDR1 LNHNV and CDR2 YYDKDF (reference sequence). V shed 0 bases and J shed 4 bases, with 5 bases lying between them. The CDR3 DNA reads TGTGCCACCAGCAGAGAATGGGCAGATACGCAGTATTTT. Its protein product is CATSREWADTQYF.